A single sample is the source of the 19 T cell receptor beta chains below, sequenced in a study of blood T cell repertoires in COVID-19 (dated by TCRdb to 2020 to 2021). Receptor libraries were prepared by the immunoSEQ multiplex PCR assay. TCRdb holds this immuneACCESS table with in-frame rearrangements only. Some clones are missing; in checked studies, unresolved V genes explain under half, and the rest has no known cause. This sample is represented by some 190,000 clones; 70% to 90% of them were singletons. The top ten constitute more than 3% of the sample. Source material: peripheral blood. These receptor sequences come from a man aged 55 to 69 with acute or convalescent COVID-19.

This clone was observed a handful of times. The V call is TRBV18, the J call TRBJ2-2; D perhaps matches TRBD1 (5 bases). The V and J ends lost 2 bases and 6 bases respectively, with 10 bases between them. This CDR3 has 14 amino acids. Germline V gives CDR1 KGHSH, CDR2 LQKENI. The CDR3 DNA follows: TGTGCCAGCTCACCAGGAGCAGGGTCCGGGGAGCTGTTTTTT. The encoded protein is CASSPGAGSGELFF. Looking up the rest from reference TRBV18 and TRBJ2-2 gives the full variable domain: NAGVMQNPRHLVRRRGQEARLRCSPMKGHSHVYWYRQLPEEGLKFMVYLQKENIIDESGMPKERFSAEFPKEGPSILRIQQVVRGDSAAYFCASSPGAGSGELFFGEGSRLTVL.

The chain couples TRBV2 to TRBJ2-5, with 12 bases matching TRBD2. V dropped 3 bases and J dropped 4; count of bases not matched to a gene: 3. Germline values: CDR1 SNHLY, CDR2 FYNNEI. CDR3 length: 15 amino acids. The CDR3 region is CASSDLAGGRETQYF. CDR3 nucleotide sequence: TGTGCCAGCAGTGACCTAGCGGGAGGGCGAGAGACCCAGTACTTC. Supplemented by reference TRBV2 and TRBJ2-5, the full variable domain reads EPEVTQTPSHQVTQMGQEVILRCVPISNHLYFYWYRQILGQKVEFLVSFYNNEISEKSEIFDDQFSVERPDGSNFTLKIRSTKLEDSAMYFCASSDLAGGRETQYFGPGTRLLVL.

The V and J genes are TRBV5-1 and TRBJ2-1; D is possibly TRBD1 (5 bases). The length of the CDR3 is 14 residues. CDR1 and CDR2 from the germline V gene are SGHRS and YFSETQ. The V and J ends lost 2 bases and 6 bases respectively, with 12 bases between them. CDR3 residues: CASSFGGDSNEQFF. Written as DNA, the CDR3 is TGCGCCAGCAGCTTTGGTGGCGACAGCAATGAGCAGTTCTTC.

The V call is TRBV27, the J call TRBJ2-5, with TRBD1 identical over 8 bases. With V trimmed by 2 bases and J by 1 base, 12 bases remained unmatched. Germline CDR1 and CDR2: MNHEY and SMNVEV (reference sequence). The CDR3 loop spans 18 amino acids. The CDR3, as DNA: TGTGCCAGCAGTTTAGGGGACAGGAGAACGCTCGTCCAAGAGACCCAGTACTTC. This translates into CASSLGDRRTLVQETQYF.

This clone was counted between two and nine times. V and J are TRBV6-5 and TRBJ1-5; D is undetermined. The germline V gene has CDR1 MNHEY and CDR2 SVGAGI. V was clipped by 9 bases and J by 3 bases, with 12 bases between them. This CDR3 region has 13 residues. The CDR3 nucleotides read TGTGCCAGTGGAGCCAACCACAATCAGCCCCAGCATTTT. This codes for CASGANHNQPQHF.

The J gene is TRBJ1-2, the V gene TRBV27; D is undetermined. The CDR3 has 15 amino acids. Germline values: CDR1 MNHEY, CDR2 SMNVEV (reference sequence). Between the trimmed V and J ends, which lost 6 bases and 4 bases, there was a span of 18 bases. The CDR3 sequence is CASSSTRSALYGYTF. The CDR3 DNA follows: TGTGCCAGCAGCTCGACTCGATCCGCTCTCTATGGCTACACCTTC.

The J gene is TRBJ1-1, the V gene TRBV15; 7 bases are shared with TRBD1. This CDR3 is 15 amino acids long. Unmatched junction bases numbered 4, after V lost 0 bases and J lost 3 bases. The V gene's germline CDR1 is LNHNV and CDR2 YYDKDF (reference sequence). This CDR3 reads CATSRDLGQHTEAFF. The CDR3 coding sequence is TGTGCCACCAGCAGAGATCTGGGACAGCACACTGAAGCTTTCTTT.

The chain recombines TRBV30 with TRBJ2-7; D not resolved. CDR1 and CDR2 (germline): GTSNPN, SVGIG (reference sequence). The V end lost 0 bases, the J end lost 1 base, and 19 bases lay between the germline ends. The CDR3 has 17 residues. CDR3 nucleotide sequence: TGTGCCTGGAGTGTAGGTCGTGCGAGTAGAGGATCCTACGAGCAGTACTTC. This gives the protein CAWSVGRASRGSYEQYF. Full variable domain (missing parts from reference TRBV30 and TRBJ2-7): SQTIHQWPATLVQPVGSPLSLECTVEGTSNPNLYWYRQAAGRGLQLLFYSVGIGQISSEVPQNLSASRPQDRQFILSSKKLLLSDSGFYLCAWSVGRASRGSYEQYFGPGTRLTVT.

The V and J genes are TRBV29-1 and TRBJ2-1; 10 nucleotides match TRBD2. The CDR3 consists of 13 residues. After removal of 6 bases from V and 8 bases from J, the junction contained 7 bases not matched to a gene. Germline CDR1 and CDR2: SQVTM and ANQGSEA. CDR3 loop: CSVRGTSEYEQFF. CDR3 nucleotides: TGCAGCGTGAGGGGGACTAGCGAGTATGAGCAGTTCTTC.

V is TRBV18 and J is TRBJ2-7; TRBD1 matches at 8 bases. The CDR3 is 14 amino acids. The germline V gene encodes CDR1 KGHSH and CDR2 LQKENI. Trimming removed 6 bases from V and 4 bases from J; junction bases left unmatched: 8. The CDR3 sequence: CASSLGQGPYEQYF. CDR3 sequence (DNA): TGTGCCAGCTCCCTTGGACAGGGCCCATACGAGCAGTACTTC. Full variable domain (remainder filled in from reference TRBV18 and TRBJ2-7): NAGVMQNPRHLVRRRGQEARLRCSPMKGHSHVYWYRQLPEEGLKFMVYLQKENIIDESGMPKERFSAEFPKEGPSILRIQQVVRGDSAAYFCASSLGQGPYEQYFGPGTRLTVT.

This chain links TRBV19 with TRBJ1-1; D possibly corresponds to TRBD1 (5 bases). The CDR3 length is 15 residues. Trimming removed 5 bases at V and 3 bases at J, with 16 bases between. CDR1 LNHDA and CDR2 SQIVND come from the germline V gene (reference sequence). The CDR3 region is CASSAGRSRDTEAFF. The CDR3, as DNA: TGTGCCAGTAGTGCAGGACGCTCCAGGGACACTGAAGCTTTCTTT.

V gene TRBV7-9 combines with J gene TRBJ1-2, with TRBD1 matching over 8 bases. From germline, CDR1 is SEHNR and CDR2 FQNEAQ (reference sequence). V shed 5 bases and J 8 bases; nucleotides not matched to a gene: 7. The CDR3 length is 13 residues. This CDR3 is CASSPGPGGGYTF. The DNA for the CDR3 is TGTGCCAGCAGCCCCGGCCCAGGGGGCGGCTACACCTTC.

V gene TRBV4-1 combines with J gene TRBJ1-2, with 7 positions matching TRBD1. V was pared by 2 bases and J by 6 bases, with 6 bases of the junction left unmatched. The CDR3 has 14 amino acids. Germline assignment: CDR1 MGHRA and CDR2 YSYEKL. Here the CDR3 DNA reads TGCGCCAGCAGCCAACCAGGGGGATCCGATGGCTACACCTTC. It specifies CASSQPGGSDGYTF.

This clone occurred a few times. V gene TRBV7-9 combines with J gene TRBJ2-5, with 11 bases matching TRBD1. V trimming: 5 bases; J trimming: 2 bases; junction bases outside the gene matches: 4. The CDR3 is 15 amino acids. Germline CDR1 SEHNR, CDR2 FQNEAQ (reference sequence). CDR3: CASSTRDRGQETQYF. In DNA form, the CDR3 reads TGTGCCAGCAGCACCCGGGACAGGGGGCAAGAGACCCAGTACTTC.

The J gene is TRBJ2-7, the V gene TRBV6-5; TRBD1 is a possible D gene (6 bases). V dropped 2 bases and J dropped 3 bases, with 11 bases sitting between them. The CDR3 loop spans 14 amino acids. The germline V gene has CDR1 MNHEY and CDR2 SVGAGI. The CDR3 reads CASSYRVGHYEQYF. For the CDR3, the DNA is TGTGCCAGCAGTTACAGGGTGGGACACTACGAGCAGTACTTC.

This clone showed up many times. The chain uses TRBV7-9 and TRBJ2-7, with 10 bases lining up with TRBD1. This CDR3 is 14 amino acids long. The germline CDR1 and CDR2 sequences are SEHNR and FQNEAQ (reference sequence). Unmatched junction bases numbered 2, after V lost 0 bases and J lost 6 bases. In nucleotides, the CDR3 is TGTGCCAGCAGCTTAGCGGGGGACAGGGGCGAGCAGTACTTC. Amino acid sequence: CASSLAGDRGEQYF. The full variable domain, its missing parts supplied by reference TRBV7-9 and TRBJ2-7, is DTGVSQNPRHKITKRGQNVTFRCDPISEHNRLYWYRQTLGQGPEFLTYFQNEAQLEKSRLLSDRFSAERPKGSFSTLEIQRTEQGDSAMYLCASSLAGDRGEQYFGPGTRLTVT.

CDR3 nucleotide sequence: TGTGCCAGCAGTTTATGGGGGACAGGAGTCCCTGAAGCTTTCTTT. This gives the protein CASSLWGTGVPEAFF. V and J are TRBV28 and TRBJ1-1, with TRBD1 matching 8 bases. Germline CDR1 reads MDHEN; CDR2 reads SYDVKM. The CDR3 is 15 residues long. V shed 0 bases, J shed 6 bases, and the junction held 6 bases outside the gene matches. Based on the CDR3 plus reference TRBV28 and TRBJ1-1, the full variable domain is DVKVTQSSRYLVKRTGEKVFLECVQDMDHENMFWYRQDPGLGLRLIYFSYDVKMKEKGDIPEGYSVSREKKERFSLILESASTNQTSMYLCASSLWGTGVPEAFFGQGTRLTVV.

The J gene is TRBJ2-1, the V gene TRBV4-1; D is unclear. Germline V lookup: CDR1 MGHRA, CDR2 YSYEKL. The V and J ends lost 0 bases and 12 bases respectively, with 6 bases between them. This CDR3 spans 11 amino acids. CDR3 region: CASSQDRRQFF. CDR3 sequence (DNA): TGCGCCAGCAGCCAAGATAGGAGGCAGTTCTTC.

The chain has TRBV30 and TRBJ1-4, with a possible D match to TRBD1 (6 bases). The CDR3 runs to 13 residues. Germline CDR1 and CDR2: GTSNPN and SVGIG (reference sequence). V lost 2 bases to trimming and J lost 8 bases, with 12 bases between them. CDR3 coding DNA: TGTGCCTGGAGTCAGGGGCTCAGGGAAAAACTGTTTTTT. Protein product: CAWSQGLREKLFF.